This T cell receptor beta chain came from a study of technical replicates of blood from a few donors. V shed 7 bases, J shed 0 bases, and the junction held 11 bases outside the gene matches. Germline CDR1 ENHRY, CDR2 SYGVKD. The CDR3 runs 18 residues. Assay used: immunoSEQ multiplex PCR; TCRdb lists only in-frame clones, some missing. This sample has 75,000 to 100,000 clones; approximately 96% occur once, and the top ten carry 0.2% to 0.25%. The sample consisted of T cells isolated from PBMCs. This sequence originates from a human donor in good health. The chain uses TRBV10-3 and TRBJ2-3; TRBD2 matches 12 bases. The CDR3 spells CAIKMTSGGPTSTDTQYF. The CDR3 nucleotides read TGTGCCATCAAGATGACTAGCGGGGGCCCAACTAGCACAGATACGCAGTATTTT.